These 9 T cell receptor beta chains share one sample of origin, sequenced in a study of T cells after yellow fever vaccination. One entry per CDR3 protein, called by TCRdb with MiXCR from the 5' RACE reads. The repertoire has about 300,000 distinct CDR3 sequences, around 7% of them found once; the top ten carry roughly a sixth. The sequencing used PBMCs, collected approximately 40 days after the first yellow fever vaccination. The receptors come from a man between 18 and 35 years old who received the YFV17D yellow fever vaccine.

This clonotype was found many times. The chain has TRBV28 and TRBJ1-3, with unresolved D. Germline CDR1 MDHEN, CDR2 SYDVKM. CDR3 length: 12 residues. The germline V and J ends were trimmed by 6 bases and 4 bases, with 7 bases remaining between them. The CDR3 DNA reads TGTGCCAGCAGCTTTCCAGGAAACACCATATATTTT. Protein product: CASSFPGNTIYF.

This clonotype has more than one count but fewer than ten. V and J are TRBV5-5 and TRBJ1-5; a weak D match, TRBD1 (6 bases). Trimming pared 4 bases from V and 2 bases from J, leaving 16 bases between. This CDR3 has 16 amino acids. Per germline, CDR1 SGHKS and CDR2 YYEKEE (reference sequence). The CDR3 bases are TGTGCCAGCAGCCCGGGGGCGGGTCGGGGCAATCAGCCCCAGCATTTT. Residues: CASSPGAGRGNQPQHF.

The rearrangement links TRBV28 to TRBJ2-7; a possible D gene is TRBD1 (5 bases). The germline gives CDR1 MDHEN, CDR2 SYDVKM. The V end was cut by 1 base, the J end by 3 bases, with 10 bases between. The CDR3 length is 14 residues. As DNA, the CDR3 is TGTGCCAGCAGTTTATTCGACAGAGGCTACGAGCAGTACGTC. Translated: CASSLFDRGYEQYV.

This clonotype was picked up many times. This chain connects TRBV5-1 to TRBJ2-5; D is unresolved. The CDR3 consists of 15 residues. Germline CDR1 is SGHRS and CDR2 is YFSETQ. The V end lost 4 bases, the J end lost 5 bases, and 18 bases lay between the germline ends. The CDR3: CASSLTFGPGETQYF. The CDR3 DNA sequence: TGCGCCAGCAGCCTTACCTTCGGGCCCGGGGAGACCCAGTACTTC.

This clonotype was seen at least ten times. The genes are TRBV7-2 and TRBJ2-2, with D possibly TRBD2 on 5 matching bases. CDR3 size: 16 residues. The V end lost 1 base, the J end lost 7 bases, and 16 bases lay between the germline ends. From germline, CDR1 is SGHTA and CDR2 FQGNSA. The CDR3 reads CASSLERVENGGELFF. CDR3 bases: TGTGCCAGCAGCTTAGAGAGGGTAGAAAACGGCGGGGAGCTGTTTTTT.

This clonotype came up a few times. This chain joins TRBV19 and TRBJ2-1, with D possibly TRBD1 on 5 matching bases. The CDR3 contains 14 residues. Trimming pared 5 bases from V and 3 bases from J, leaving 11 bases between. CDR1 and CDR2 (germline): LNHDA, SQIVND (reference sequence). The DNA for the CDR3 is TGTGCCAGTAGTGGGGCCAGACACTACAATGAGCAGTTCTTC. Encoded protein: CASSGARHYNEQFF.

As regards this clonotype: A read error may produce the germline difference seen at one junction end. The V and J genes are TRBV7-7 and TRBJ2-1; 7 bases match TRBD1. Looked up from germline, CDR1 is SSHAT and CDR2 is FNYEAQ (reference sequence). CDR3 length: 14 amino acids. Here the CDR3 DNA reads TGTGCTAGCAGCCCCCAAGGGACAGTCAATGAGCAGTTCTTC. It translates to CASSPQGTVNEQFF.

This clonotype was detected many times. The chain combines TRBV29-1 with TRBJ2-5, with 10 bases fitting TRBD2. The CDR3 sequence is 15 residues long. Germline assignment: CDR1 SQVTM and CDR2 ANQGSEA. V gave up 5 bases and J gave up 0 bases; unmatched junction bases: 6. As DNA, the CDR3 is TGCAGCGTTAACCTAGCGGGGGCCTACCAAGAGACCCAGTACTTC. This codes for CSVNLAGAYQETQYF.

The table lists this clonotype with a few counts. This chain connects TRBV20-1 to TRBJ2-5, with D uncertain. Germline CDR1 and CDR2: DFQATT and SNEGSKA (reference sequence). CDR3 size: 11 residues. Between the trimmed V and J ends, which lost 2 bases and 9 bases, there was a span of 10 bases. CDR3 amino acids: CSARTPTAQYF. The CDR3, as DNA: TGCAGTGCTAGAACTCCTACGGCCCAGTACTTC.